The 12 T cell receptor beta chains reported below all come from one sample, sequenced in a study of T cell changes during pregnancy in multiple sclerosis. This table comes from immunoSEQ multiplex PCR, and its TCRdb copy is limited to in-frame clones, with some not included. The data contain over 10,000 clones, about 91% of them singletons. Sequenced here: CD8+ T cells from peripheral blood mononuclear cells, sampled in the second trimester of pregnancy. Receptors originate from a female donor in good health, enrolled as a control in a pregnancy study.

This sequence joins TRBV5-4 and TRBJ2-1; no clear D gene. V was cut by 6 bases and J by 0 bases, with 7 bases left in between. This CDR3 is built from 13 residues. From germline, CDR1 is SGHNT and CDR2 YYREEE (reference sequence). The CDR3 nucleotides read TGTGCCAGCATGCTGAGCTCCTACAATGAGCAGTTCTTC. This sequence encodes CASMLSSYNEQFF.

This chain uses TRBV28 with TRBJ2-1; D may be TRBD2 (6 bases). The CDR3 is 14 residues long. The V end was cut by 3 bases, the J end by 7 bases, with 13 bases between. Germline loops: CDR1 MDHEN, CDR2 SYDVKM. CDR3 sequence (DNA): TGTGCCAGCAGTTTCCCCGGGAGTGGTAATGAGCAGTTCTTC. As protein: CASSFPGSGNEQFF.

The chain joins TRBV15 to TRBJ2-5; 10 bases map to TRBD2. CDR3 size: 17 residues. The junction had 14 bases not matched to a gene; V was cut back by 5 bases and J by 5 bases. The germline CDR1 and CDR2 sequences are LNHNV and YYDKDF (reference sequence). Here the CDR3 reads CATSRGEERGGLETQYF. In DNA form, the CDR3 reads TGTGCCACCAGCCGCGGAGAGGAGCGGGGGGGCCTGGAGACCCAGTACTTC.

The CDR3 loop reads CASSEGARAEAFF. CDR3 sequence (DNA): TGTGCCAGCAGTGAGGGGGCGCGGGCTGAAGCTTTCTTT. The chain couples TRBV27 to TRBJ1-1; 7 bases are shared with TRBD1. With V trimmed by 5 bases and J by 6 bases, 6 bases remained unmatched. In germline, CDR1 is MNHEY, CDR2 SMNVEV (reference sequence). The CDR3 contains 13 residues.

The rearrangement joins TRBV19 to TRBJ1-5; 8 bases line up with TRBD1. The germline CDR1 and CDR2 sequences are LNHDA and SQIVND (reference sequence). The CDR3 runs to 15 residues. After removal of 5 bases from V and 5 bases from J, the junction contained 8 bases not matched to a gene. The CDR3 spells CASSAVTGVDQPQHF. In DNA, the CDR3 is TGTGCCAGTAGTGCCGTGACAGGGGTTGATCAGCCCCAGCATTTT.

The CDR3 spells CASSSRDRVYQPQHF. The CDR3 DNA follows: TGTGCCAGCAGCTCCCGGGACAGGGTTTATCAGCCCCAGCATTTT. The V gene is TRBV5-6, the J gene TRBJ1-5; 9 positions match TRBD1. CDR1 and CDR2 (germline): SGHDT, YYEEEE. This CDR3 is built from 15 residues. V was pared by 3 bases and J by 5 bases, with 6 bases of the junction left unmatched.

The CDR3 is CSVEGSEGQKYNEQFF. The CDR3 nucleotides read TGCAGCGTTGAAGGTTCGGAAGGACAAAAGTACAATGAGCAGTTCTTC. This chain connects TRBV29-1 to TRBJ2-1; tentative D call: TRBD1 (5 bases). The V end was cut by 1 base, the J end by 4 bases, with 17 bases between. The CDR3 is made up of 16 amino acids. Germline V lookup: CDR1 SQVTM, CDR2 ANQGSEA.

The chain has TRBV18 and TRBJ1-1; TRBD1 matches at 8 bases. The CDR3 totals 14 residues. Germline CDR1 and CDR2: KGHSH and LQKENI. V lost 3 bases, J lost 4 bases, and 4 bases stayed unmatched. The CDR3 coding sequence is TGTGCCAGCTCACCGGACAGGGTAGGCACTGAAGCTTTCTTT. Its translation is CASSPDRVGTEAFF.

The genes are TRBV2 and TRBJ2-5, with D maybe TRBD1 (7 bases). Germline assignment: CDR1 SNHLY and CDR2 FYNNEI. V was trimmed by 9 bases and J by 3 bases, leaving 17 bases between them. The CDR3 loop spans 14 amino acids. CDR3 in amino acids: CASSGGGGEETQYF. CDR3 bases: TGTGCCAGTAGCGGAGGGGGCGGGGAAGAGACCCAGTACTTC.

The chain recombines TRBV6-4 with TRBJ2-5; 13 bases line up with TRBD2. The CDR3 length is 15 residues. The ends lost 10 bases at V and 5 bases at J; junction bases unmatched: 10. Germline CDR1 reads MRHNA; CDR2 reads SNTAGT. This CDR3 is CAKTSGGPPRETQYF. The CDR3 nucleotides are TGTGCCAAGACTAGCGGGGGGCCACCGCGGGAGACCCAGTACTTC.

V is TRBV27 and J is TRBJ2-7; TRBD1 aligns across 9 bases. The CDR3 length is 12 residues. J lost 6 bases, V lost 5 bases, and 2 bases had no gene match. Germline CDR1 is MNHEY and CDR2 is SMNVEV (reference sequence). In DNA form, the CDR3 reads TGTGCCAGCAGTAGACAGGGGGGCGAGCAGTACTTC. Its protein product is CASSRQGGEQYF.

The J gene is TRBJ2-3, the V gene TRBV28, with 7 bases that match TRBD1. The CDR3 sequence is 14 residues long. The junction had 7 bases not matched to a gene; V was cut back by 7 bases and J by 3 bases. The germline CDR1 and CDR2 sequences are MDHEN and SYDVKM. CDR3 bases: TGTGCCAGCAAATCAGGGGGTGCGACAGATACGCAGTATTTT. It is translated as CASKSGGATDTQYF.